This T cell receptor (beta chain) was documented in a study of T cell responses to AZD1222 COVID-19 vaccine. Findings of the study overall: Breadth and depth of Spike-specific TCRs rose after two AZD1222 doses. Possibly, clonal diversity was underestimated; donors were largely white British and included more females.

Sequenced by immunoSEQ multiplex PCR; TCRdb stores in-frame clones only, minus some. Of about 180,000 clones in the sample, approximately 90% were seen once. Turning to this clone: Its cognate antigen is unknown.

The germline V gene encodes CDR1 SEHNR and CDR2 FQNEAQ (reference sequence). Trimming removed 7 bases from V and 4 bases from J, with 11 bases in between. This CDR3 spans 14 amino acids. Source: peripheral blood, taken on day 0 of AZD1222 vaccination. This sequence was found in an adult in good health. V and J are TRBV7-9 and TRBJ1-6, with TRBD1 as a possible D gene (6 bases). The CDR3 DNA sequence: TGTGCCAGCAACGGGGGCAATTATAATTCACCCCTCCACTTT. Translated: CASNGGNYNSPLHF.